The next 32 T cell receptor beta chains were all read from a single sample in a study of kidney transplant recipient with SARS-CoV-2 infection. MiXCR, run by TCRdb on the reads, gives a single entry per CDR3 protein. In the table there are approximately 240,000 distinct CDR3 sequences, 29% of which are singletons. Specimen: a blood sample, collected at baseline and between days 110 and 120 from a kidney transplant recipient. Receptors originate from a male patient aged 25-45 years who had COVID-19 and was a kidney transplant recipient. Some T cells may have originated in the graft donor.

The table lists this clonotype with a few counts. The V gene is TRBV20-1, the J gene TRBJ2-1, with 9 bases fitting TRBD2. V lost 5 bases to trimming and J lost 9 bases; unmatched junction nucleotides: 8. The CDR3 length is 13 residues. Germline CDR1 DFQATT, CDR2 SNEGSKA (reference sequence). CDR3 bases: TGCAGTGCTGACGGGACTAGCAGGTTTGAGCAGTTCTTC. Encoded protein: CSADGTSRFEQFF.

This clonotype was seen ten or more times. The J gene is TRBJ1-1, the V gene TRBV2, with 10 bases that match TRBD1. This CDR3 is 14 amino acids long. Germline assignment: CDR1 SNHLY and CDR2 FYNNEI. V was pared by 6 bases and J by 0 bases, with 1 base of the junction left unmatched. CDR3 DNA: TGTGCCAGCAGGGGGACAGGGGTGAACACTGAAGCTTTCTTT. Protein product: CASRGTGVNTEAFF.

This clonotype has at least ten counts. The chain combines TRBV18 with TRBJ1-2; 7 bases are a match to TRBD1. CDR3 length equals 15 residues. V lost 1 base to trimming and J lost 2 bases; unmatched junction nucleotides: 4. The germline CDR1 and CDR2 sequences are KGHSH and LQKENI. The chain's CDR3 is CASSPLGQLNYGYTF. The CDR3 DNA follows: TGTGCCAGCTCACCACTGGGACAGTTGAACTATGGCTACACCTTC.

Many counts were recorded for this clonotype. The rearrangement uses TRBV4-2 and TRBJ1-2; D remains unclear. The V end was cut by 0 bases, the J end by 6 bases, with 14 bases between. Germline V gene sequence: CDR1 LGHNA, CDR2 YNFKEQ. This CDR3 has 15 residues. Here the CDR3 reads CASSQDRGRFNGYTF. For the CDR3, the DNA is TGTGCCAGCAGCCAAGATCGCGGTCGATTTAATGGCTACACCTTC.

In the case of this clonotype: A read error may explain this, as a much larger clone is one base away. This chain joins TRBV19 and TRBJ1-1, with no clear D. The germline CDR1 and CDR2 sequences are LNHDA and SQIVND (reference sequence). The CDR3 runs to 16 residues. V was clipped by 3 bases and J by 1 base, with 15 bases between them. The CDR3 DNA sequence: TGTGCCAGTAGTATTTCCGATGGTGAGTCGAACACTGAAGCTTTCTTT. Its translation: CASSISDGESNTEAFF.

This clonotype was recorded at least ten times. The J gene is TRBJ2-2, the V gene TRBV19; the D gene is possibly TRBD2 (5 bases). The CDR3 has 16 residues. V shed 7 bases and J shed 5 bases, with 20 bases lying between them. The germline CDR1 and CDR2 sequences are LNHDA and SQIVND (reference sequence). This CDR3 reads CASTDSGRPGTGELFF. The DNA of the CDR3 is TGTGCCAGTACCGACTCGGGAAGGCCGGGAACCGGGGAGCTGTTTTTT.

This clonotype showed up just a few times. CDR3 DNA: TGCAGTGCAAAGGGACAGCTGATTTGGGCAACGACTGAAGCTTTCTTT. Protein: CSAKGQLIWATTEAFF. The chain has TRBV20-1 and TRBJ1-1, with 7 bases that match TRBD1. V lost 6 bases and J lost 5; bases outside the gene matches: 18. The length of the CDR3 is 16 residues. CDR1 and CDR2 from the germline V gene are DFQATT and SNEGSKA (reference sequence).

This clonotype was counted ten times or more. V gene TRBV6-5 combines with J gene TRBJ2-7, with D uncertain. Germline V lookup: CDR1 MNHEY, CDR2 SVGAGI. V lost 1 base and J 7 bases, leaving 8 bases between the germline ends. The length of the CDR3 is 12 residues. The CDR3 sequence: CASSYLGKEQYF. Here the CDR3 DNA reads TGTGCCAGCAGTTACTTGGGAAAAGAGCAGTACTTC.

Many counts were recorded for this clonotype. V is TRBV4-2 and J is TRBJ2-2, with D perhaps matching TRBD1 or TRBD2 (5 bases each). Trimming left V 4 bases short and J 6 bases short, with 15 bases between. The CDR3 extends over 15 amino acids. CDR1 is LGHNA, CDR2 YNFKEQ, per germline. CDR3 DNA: TGTGCCAGCAGCCCACCGGGACGCACCCCCGGGGAGCTGTTTTTT. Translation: CASSPPGRTPGELFF.

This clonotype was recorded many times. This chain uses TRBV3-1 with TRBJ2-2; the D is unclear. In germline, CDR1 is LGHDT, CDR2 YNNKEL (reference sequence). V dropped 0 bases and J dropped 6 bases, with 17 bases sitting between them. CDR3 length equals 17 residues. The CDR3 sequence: CASSQDRASFLPGELFF. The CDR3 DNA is TGTGCCAGCAGCCAAGATCGGGCTAGTTTTTTGCCCGGGGAGCTGTTTTTT.

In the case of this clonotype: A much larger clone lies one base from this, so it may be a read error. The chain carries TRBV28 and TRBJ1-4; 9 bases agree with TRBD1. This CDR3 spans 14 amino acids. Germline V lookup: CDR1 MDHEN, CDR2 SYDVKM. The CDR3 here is CAGSFKDRGEKLFF. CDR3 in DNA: TGTGCCGGCAGTTTTAAGGACAGGGGAGAAAAACTGTTTTTT.

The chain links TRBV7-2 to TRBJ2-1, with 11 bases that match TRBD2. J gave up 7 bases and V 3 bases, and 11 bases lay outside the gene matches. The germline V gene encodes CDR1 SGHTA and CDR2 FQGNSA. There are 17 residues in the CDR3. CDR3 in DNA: TGTGCCAGCAGCTTGGATCCCGCTAGCGGGGGGATAAATGAGCAGTTCTTC. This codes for CASSLDPASGGINEQFF.

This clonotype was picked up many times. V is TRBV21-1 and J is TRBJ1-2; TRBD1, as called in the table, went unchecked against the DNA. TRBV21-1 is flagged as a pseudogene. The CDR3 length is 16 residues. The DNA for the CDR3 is TGTGCCAGCAGCGCCGGGGGGACAGGGAGGTATCATGGCTACACCTTC. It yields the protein CASSAGGTGRYHGYTF.

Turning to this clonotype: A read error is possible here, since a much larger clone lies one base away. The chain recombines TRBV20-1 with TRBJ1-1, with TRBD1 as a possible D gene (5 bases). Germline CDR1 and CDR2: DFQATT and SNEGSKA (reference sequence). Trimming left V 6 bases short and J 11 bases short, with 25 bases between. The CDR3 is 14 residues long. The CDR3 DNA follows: TGCAGTGCCTTCGTCGATACTAGAGGGACGCTGGCTTTCTTT. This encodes CSAFVDTRGTLAFF.

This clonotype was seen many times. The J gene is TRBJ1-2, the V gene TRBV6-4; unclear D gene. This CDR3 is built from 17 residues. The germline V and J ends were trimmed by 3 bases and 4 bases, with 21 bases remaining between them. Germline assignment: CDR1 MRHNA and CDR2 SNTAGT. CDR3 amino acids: CASSDPSSHGKTYGYTF. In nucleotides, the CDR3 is TGTGCCAGCAGTGATCCATCCTCACACGGAAAGACCTATGGCTACACCTTC.

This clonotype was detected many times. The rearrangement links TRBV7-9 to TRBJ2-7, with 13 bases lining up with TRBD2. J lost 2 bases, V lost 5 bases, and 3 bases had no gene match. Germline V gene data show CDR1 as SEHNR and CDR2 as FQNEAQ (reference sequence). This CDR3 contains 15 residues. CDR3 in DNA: TGTGCCAGCAGCGCGGGACTAGCGGGAACCTACGAGCAGTACTTC. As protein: CASSAGLAGTYEQYF.

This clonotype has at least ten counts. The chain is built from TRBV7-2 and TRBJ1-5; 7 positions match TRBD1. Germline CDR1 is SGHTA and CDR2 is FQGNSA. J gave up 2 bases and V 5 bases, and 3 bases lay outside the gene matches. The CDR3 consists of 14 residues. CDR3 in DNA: TGTGCCAGCAGCGTTACAGGGGGCAATCAGCCCCAGCATTTT. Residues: CASSVTGGNQPQHF.

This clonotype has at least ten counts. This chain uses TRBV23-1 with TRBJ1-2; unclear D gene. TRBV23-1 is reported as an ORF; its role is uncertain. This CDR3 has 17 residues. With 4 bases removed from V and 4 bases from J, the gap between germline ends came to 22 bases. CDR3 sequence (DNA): TGCGCCAGCAGTCCCCAGCCGCTACGCAGAAAGACCTATGGCTACACCTTC. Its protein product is CASSPQPLRRKTYGYTF.

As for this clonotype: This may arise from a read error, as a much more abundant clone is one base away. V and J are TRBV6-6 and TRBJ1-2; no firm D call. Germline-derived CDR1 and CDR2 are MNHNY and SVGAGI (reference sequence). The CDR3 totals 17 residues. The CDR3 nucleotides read TGTGCCAGCAGTAGTATCCAAGGTGGGAGAAAGACCTATGGCTACGCCTTC. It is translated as CASSSIQGGRKTYGYAF.

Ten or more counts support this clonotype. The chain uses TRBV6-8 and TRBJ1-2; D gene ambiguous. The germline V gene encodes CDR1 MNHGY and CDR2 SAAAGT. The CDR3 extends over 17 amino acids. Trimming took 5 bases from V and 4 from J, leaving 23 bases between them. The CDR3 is CASSVGKRSRKTYGYTF. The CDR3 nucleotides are TGTGCCAGCAGTGTAGGGAAACGCTCTAGAAAGACCTATGGCTACACCTTC.

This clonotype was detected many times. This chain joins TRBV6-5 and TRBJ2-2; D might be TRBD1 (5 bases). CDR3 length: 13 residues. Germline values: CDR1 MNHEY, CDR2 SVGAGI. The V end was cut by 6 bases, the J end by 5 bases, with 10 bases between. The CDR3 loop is CASRSTGTGELFF. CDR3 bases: TGTGCCAGCAGATCCACAGGTACCGGGGAGCTGTTTTTT.

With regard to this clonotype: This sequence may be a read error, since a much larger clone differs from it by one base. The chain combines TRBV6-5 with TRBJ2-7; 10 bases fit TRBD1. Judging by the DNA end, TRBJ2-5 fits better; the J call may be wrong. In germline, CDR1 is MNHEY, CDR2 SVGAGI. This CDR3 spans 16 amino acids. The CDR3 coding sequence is TGTGCCAGCAGACCTAATGTCGGACAGGGGGAAGAGACCCAGTACTTC. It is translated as CASRPNVGQGEETQYF.

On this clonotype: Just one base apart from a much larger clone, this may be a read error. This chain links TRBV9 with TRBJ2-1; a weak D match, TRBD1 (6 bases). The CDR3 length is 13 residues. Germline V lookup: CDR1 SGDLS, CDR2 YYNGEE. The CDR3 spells CASSVFRDNERFF. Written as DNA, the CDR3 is TGTGCCAGCAGCGTTTTCAGGGACAATGAGCGGTTCTTC.

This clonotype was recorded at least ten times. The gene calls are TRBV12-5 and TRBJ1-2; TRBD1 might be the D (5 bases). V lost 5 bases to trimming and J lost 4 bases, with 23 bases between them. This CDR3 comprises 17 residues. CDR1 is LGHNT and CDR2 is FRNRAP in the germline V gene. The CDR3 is CASGTPHLQGKTYGYTF. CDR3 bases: TGTGCTAGTGGTACGCCGCATTTGCAGGGAAAGACCTATGGCTACACCTTC. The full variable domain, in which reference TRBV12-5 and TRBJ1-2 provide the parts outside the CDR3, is DARVTQTPRHKVTEMGQEVTMRCQPILGHNTVFWYRQTMMQGLELLAYFRNRAPLDDSGMPKDRFSAEMPDATLATLKIQPSEPRDSAVYFCASGTPHLQGKTYGYTFGSGTRLTVV.

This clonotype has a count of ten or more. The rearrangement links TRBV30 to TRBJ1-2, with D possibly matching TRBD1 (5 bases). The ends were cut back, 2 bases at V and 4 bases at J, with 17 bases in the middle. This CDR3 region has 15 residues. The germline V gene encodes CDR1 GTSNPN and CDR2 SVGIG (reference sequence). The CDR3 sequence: CAWSNPPDSIYGYTF. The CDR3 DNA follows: TGTGCCTGGAGTAACCCCCCAGACAGCATCTATGGCTACACCTTC.

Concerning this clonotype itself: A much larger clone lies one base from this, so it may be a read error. CDR3 residues: CARSTDRPVDGNTIYF. The CDR3 DNA reads as TGTGCCAGAAGCACAGACAGGCCAGTGGATGGAAACACCATATATTTT. The J gene is TRBJ1-3, the V gene TRBV7-9; a possible D gene is TRBD1 (6 bases). This CDR3 has 16 residues. Germline V gives CDR1 SEHNR, CDR2 FQNEAQ (reference sequence). Trimming took 9 bases from V and 3 from J, leaving 21 bases between them.

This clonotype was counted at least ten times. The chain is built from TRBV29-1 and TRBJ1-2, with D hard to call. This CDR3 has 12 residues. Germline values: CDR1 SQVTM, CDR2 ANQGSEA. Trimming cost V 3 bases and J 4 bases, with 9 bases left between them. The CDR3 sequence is CSVDPRTYGYTF. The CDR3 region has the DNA TGCAGCGTTGACCCCAGGACCTATGGCTACACCTTC.

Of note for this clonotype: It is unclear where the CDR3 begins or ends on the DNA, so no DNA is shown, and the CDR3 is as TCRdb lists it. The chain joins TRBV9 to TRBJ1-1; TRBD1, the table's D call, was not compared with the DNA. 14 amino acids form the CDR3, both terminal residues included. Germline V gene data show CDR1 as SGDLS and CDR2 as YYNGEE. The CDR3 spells CACSAGTGNTEAFF.

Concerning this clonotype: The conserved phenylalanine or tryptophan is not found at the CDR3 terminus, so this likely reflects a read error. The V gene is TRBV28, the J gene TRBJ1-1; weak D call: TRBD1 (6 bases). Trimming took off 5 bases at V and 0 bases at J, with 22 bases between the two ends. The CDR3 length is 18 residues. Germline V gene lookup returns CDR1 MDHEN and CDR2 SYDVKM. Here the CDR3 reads CASSPRQETRPMNTEAFL. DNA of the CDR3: TGTGCCAGCAGTCCACGACAGGAAACCCGACCAATGAACACTGAAGCTTTCCTT.

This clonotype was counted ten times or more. Here the CDR3 reads CASSQNRVGANTGELFF. DNA for the CDR3: TGCGCCAGCAGCCAAAACAGGGTCGGTGCGAACACCGGGGAGCTGTTTTTT. V usage is TRBV4-3 and J usage is TRBJ2-2, with a weak D call TRBD1 (6 bases). Germline-derived CDR1 and CDR2 are LGHNA and YSLEER. The CDR3 extends over 17 amino acids. With 2 bases removed from V and 0 bases from J, the gap between germline ends came to 13 bases.

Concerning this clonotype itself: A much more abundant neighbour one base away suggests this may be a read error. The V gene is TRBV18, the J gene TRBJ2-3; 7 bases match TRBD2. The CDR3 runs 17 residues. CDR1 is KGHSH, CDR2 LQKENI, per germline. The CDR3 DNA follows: TGTGCCAGCTCACCACCGACGGCGGGAGTGCTTGCAGATATGCAGTATTTT. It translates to CASSPPTAGVLADMQYF.

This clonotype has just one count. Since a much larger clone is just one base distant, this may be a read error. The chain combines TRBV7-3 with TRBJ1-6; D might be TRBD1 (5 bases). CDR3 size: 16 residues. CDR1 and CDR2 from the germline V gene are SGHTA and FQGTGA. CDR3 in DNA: TGTGCCAGCAGCTTAAGGAAAGGGGTGTATAGTTCACCCCTCCACTTT. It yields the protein CASSLRKGVYSSPLHF.